This T cell receptor beta chain was retrieved from a study of T cells expressing NK-cell markers. This CDR3 is built from 16 residues. Germline V gene lookup returns CDR1 DFQATT and CDR2 SNEGSKA (reference sequence). For TCR beta, cDNA was produced by 5'RACE template switching with UMIs. No DNA is given; TCRdb re-called the 5' RACE reads and lists each CDR3 protein once. This sample's clone table lists some 300,000 distinct CDR3 sequences. This chain links TRBV20-1 with TRBJ2-4; TCRdb lists TRBD2, though no DNA is available to test this call. The specimen sequenced was blood T cells: a sorted CD56 or NKG2C T cell subset, CD4+ or CD8+ T cells, or bulk PBMC T cells (not recorded which). The receptor's source is a man between 18 and 29 years old in good health. CDR3 region: CSAREAGGPILNIQYF.